The 18 T cell receptor beta chains reported below all come from one sample, sequenced in a study of shared clonotypes between healthy human individuals. Profiled with immunoSEQ multiplex PCR; TCRdb holds only in-frame clones, not every one. This sample has more than 2 million clones; approximately 94% occur once, and the top ten carry about 0.13%. The sequenced sample consisted of naive CD4+ T cells sorted from blood. Subset in this sample: CD45RA+ positively selected. Every receptor here comes from a young man in good health.

The sample holds one count of this clone. The chain links TRBV7-8 to TRBJ2-2; 16 nucleotides align to TRBD2. This CDR3 is built from 18 residues. The V gene's germline CDR1 is SGHVS and CDR2 FQNEAQ. The ends lost 5 bases at V and 6 bases at J; junction bases unmatched: 9. The CDR3 loop reads CASSASGTSGGASGELFF. The CDR3 coding sequence is TGTGCCAGCAGCGCATCCGGGACTAGCGGGGGGGCGTCCGGGGAGCTGTTTTTT.

The DNA for the CDR3 is TGTGCCAGCAGCTTGGAAGGGAGGCCGGGGACCGGGGAGCTGTTTTTT. This encodes CASSLEGRPGTGELFF. The chain links TRBV5-6 to TRBJ2-2, with D possibly being TRBD2 (6 bases). Between the trimmed V and J ends, which lost 0 bases and 5 bases, there was a span of 14 bases. This CDR3 is 16 amino acids long. Germline loops: CDR1 SGHDT, CDR2 YYEEEE.

The chain combines TRBV30 with TRBJ1-2; no clear D gene. Germline assignment: CDR1 GTSNPN and CDR2 SVGIG (reference sequence). The CDR3 has 15 residues. Between the trimmed V and J ends, which lost 0 bases and 0 bases, there was a span of 11 bases. This CDR3 reads CAWSVKTVPNYGYTF. As DNA, the CDR3 is TGTGCCTGGAGTGTAAAAACAGTACCTAACTATGGCTACACCTTC.

The chain recombines TRBV6-5 with TRBJ2-7; unclear D gene. Per germline, CDR1 MNHEY and CDR2 SVGAGI. The CDR3 has 14 residues. V shed 2 bases and J shed 1 base, with 9 bases lying between them. The DNA for the CDR3 is TGTGCCAGCAGTTACGGGCGTACTTCCTACGAGCAGTACTTC. This sequence encodes CASSYGRTSYEQYF.

This rearrangement joins TRBV6-1 to TRBJ1-1; D is ambiguous. The CDR3 spans 12 residues. V shed 4 bases and J shed 3 bases, with 6 bases lying between them. Germline V gene lookup returns CDR1 MNHNS and CDR2 SASEGT. CDR3 in DNA: TGTGCCAGCAGTGCTGGGTACACTGAAGCTTTCTTT. This sequence encodes CASSAGYTEAFF.

J is TRBJ2-5 and V is TRBV6-6; D remains unclear. Germline loops: CDR1 MNHNY, CDR2 SVGAGI (reference sequence). The V and J ends lost 0 bases and 1 base respectively, with 9 bases between them. The CDR3 runs to 15 residues. The CDR3 is CASSYSSRLQETQYF. The CDR3 DNA reads as TGTGCCAGCAGTTACTCGAGTAGACTCCAAGAGACCCAGTACTTC.

The chain joins TRBV6-1 to TRBJ1-1; 7 bases line up with TRBD1. The CDR3 spans 14 residues. Per germline, CDR1 MNHNS and CDR2 SASEGT. With V trimmed by 9 bases and J by 6 bases, 13 bases remained unmatched. CDR3 DNA sequence: TGTGCCAGTCGAACCGGACAGGTCTTATCTGAAGCTTTCTTT. It yields the protein CASRTGQVLSEAFF.

V usage is TRBV5-4 and J usage is TRBJ2-3, with 7 nucleotides matching TRBD2. This CDR3 region has 14 residues. Germline values: CDR1 SGHNT, CDR2 YYREEE (reference sequence). The V and J ends lost 2 bases and 5 bases, in that order; junction bases with no gene match: 5. CDR3 sequence: CASSFGGSGDTQYF. The CDR3 DNA is TGTGCCAGCAGCTTCGGCGGGAGCGGAGATACGCAGTATTTT.

V gene TRBV2 combines with J gene TRBJ2-1; TRBD1 is a possible D gene (5 bases). Germline CDR1 reads SNHLY; CDR2 reads FYNNEI. The CDR3 extends over 13 amino acids. The ends were cut back, 6 bases at V and 4 bases at J, with 10 bases in the middle. CDR3 coding DNA: TGTGCCAGCAGGGTCAGGGATTACAATGAGCAGTTCTTC. The encoded protein is CASRVRDYNEQFF.

The chain recombines TRBV7-2 with TRBJ1-4; TRBD1 matches at 12 bases. Germline V gene data show CDR1 as SGHTA and CDR2 as FQGNSA. Trimming removed 0 bases from V and 8 bases from J; junction bases left unmatched: 4. This CDR3 is 16 amino acids long. The CDR3 reads CASSLAGDRGREKLFF. The CDR3 region has the DNA TGTGCCAGCAGCTTAGCGGGGGACAGGGGGCGGGAAAAACTGTTTTTT.

On this clone itself: Distinct nucleotide sequences in the sample also encode this CDR3. The chain links TRBV27 to TRBJ1-2; 7 bases map to TRBD1. Germline trimming cut 5 bases from V and 4 bases from J; bases unmatched to any gene: 1. Germline assignment: CDR1 MNHEY and CDR2 SMNVEV (reference sequence). The CDR3 length is 12 residues. The CDR3 spells CASSRTGYGYTF. The CDR3 coding sequence is TGTGCCAGCAGTAGGACAGGCTATGGCTACACCTTC.

This clone was seen a single time. V usage is TRBV7-9 and J usage is TRBJ2-3; 10 bases align to TRBD1. CDR1 SEHNR and CDR2 FQNEAQ come from the germline V gene (reference sequence). This CDR3 comprises 15 residues. V lost 4 bases, J lost 4 bases, and 5 bases stayed unmatched. CDR3: CASSSDRGLADTQYF. The DNA for the CDR3 is TGTGCCAGCAGCTCCGACAGGGGGCTGGCAGATACGCAGTATTTT. The full variable domain, with the rest looked up from reference TRBV7-9 and TRBJ2-3, is DTGVSQNPRHKITKRGQNVTFRCDPISEHNRLYWYRQTLGQGPEFLTYFQNEAQLEKSRLLSDRFSAERPKGSFSTLEIQRTEQGDSAMYLCASSSDRGLADTQYFGPGTRLTVL.

The chain combines TRBV5-1 with TRBJ2-7; D ambiguous. V gave up 0 bases and J gave up 2 bases, with 9 bases separating them. Germline CDR1 reads SGHRS; CDR2 reads YFSETQ. This CDR3 spans 14 amino acids. CDR3 residues: CASSLDPPTYEQYF. The CDR3 bases are TGCGCCAGCAGCTTGGACCCCCCGACCTACGAGCAGTACTTC.

The chain combines TRBV25-1 with TRBJ1-4; D unresolved. V lost 1 base to trimming and J lost 0 bases, with 3 bases between them. This CDR3 region has 14 residues. Germline lookup yields CDR1 MGHDK and CDR2 SYGVNS. CDR3 bases: TGTGCCAGCAGTGAATGGACAACTAATGAAAAACTGTTTTTT. Amino acid sequence: CASSEWTTNEKLFF.

The chain joins TRBV19 to TRBJ1-1, with 7 bases lining up with TRBD1. Looked up from germline, CDR1 is LNHDA and CDR2 is SQIVND (reference sequence). V lost 4 bases to trimming and J lost 10 bases; unmatched junction nucleotides: 15. CDR3 length: 15 amino acids. CDR3 sequence: CASSRQGGGARPAFF. Here the CDR3 DNA reads TGTGCCAGTAGTAGACAGGGTGGCGGTGCCCGTCCAGCTTTCTTT. Full variable domain (remainder filled in from reference TRBV19 and TRBJ1-1): DGGITQSPKYLFRKEGQNVTLSCEQNLNHDAMYWYRQDPGQGLRLIYYSQIVNDFQKGDIAEGYSVSREKKESFPLTVTSAQKNPTAFYLCASSRQGGGARPAFFGQGTRLTVV.

The J gene is TRBJ1-2, the V gene TRBV6-5; the match to TRBD1 covers 8 bases. There are 13 residues in the CDR3. V gave up 6 bases and J gave up 7 bases; unmatched junction bases: 7. Germline CDR1 MNHEY, CDR2 SVGAGI. The CDR3 region is CASSWTGSLGYTF. CDR3 sequence (DNA): TGTGCCAGCAGCTGGACAGGGTCGCTTGGCTACACCTTC.

This clone was counted a single time. The chain couples TRBV6-5 to TRBJ2-7; 7 bases match TRBD1. This CDR3 region has 13 residues. CDR1 and CDR2 (germline): MNHEY, SVGAGI. After removal of 5 bases from V and 2 bases from J, the junction contained 3 bases not matched to a gene. The CDR3 DNA is TGTGCCAGCAGTGTACAGGGGACCTACGAGCAGTACTTC. It codes for CASSVQGTYEQYF.

This clone showed up just once. The chain recombines TRBV10-3 with TRBJ1-6; 7 bases are shared with TRBD1. The V segment lost 7 bases and the J segment 5 bases; nucleotides outside the gene matches: 2. The CDR3 has 13 amino acids. Germline V lookup: CDR1 ENHRY, CDR2 SYGVKD. Here the CDR3 DNA reads TGTGCCATCACAGGACAGGATAATTCACCCCTCCACTTT. As protein: CAITGQDNSPLHF.